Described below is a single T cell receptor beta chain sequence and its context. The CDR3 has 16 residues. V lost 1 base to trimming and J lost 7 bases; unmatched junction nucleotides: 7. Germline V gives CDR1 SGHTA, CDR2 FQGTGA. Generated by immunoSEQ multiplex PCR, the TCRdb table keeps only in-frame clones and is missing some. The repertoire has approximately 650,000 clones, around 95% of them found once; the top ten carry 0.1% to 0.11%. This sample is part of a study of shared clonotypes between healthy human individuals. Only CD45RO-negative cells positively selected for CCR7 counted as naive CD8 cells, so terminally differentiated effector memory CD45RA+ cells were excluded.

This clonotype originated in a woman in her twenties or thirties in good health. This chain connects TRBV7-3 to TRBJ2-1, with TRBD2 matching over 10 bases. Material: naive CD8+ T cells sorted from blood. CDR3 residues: CASSLISAGGPNEQFF. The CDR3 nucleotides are TGTGCCAGCAGCTTAATTTCAGCGGGAGGGCCGAATGAGCAGTTCTTC.